This passage covers 8 T cell receptor beta chains from one sample sequenced in a study of shared clonotypes between healthy human individuals. Sequencing was performed with immunoSEQ multiplex PCR; in TCRdb, only in-frame clones are kept and a portion is missing. The table lists over a million clones, 78% of them singletons. Sequenced material: memory CD4+ T cells from PBMCs. The sample's subset: CD45RA-negative fraction. Receptor source: a young man in good health. Some clones in this sample may be carry-over from other donors' samples.

V and J are TRBV5-6 and TRBJ2-6; D is possibly TRBD1 (5 bases). Germline V CDR1 and CDR2: SGHDT, YYEEEE. The CDR3 length is 16 residues. V gave up 0 bases and J gave up 0 bases, with 7 bases separating them. In nucleotides, the CDR3 is TGTGCCAGCAGCTTGGAAACAGGCTCTGGGGCCAACGTCCTGACTTTC. This translates into CASSLETGSGANVLTF.

The V and J genes are TRBV11-2 and TRBJ2-5; TRBD1 matches 10 bases. V dropped 5 bases and J dropped 5; count of bases not matched to a gene: 11. Germline-derived CDR1 and CDR2 are SGHAT and FQNNGV. There are 16 residues in the CDR3. CDR3: CASSRLDRGIFETQYF. The CDR3 DNA is TGTGCCAGCAGCCGATTGGACAGGGGGATCTTTGAGACCCAGTACTTC.

This rearrangement joins TRBV18 to TRBJ2-2, with D perhaps assigned TRBD1 or TRBD2 (5 bases each). The germline CDR1 and CDR2 sequences are KGHSH and LQKENI. Trimming took 1 base from V and 5 from J, leaving 11 bases between them. The CDR3 totals 15 residues. The CDR3 loop reads CASSPLRELTGELFF. CDR3 nucleotide sequence: TGTGCCAGCTCACCACTCAGGGAGTTAACCGGGGAGCTGTTTTTT.

This clone has more than one count but fewer than ten. The chain uses TRBV2 and TRBJ2-7; D is unclear. Trimming shortened V by 6 bases and J by 3 bases, and 9 bases separated the two germline ends. Germline lookup yields CDR1 SNHLY and CDR2 FYNNEI. The CDR3 consists of 12 residues. In nucleotides, the CDR3 is TGTGCCAGCAGGGACGAGGTCTACGAGCAGTACTTC. Its translation is CASRDEVYEQYF. Full variable domain (missing parts from reference TRBV2 and TRBJ2-7): EPEVTQTPSHQVTQMGQEVILRCVPISNHLYFYWYRQILGQKVEFLVSFYNNEISEKSEIFDDQFSVERPDGSNFTLKIRSTKLEDSAMYFCASRDEVYEQYFGPGTRLTVT.

Concerning this clone: One junction end does not reproduce the germline sequence, and a read error may be involved. The V call is TRBV29-1, the J call TRBJ2-7, with D tentatively TRBD1 (5 bases). Per germline, CDR1 SQVTM and CDR2 ANQGSEA. The CDR3 has 12 amino acids. The CDR3 coding sequence is TGCAGCGCAAAGACAGAACTCTACGGGCAGTACTTC. Amino acid sequence: CSAKTELYGQYF.

The genes are TRBV2 and TRBJ2-2, with unresolved D. V was pared by 6 bases and J by 6 bases, with 14 bases between. The CDR3 is 14 amino acids. Germline CDR1 is SNHLY and CDR2 is FYNNEI. The CDR3 nucleotides are TGTGCCAGCAGCCAAACCGCTATGTCCGGGGAGCTGTTTTTT. It specifies CASSQTAMSGELFF.

The chain combines TRBV29-1 with TRBJ2-5; 8 bases fit TRBD1. The CDR3 covers 11 residues. The V gene's germline CDR1 is SQVTM and CDR2 ANQGSEA. The V gene end was trimmed by 6 bases and the J gene end by 4 bases; junction bases not matched to a gene: 1. The CDR3 protein is CSVQGVETQYF. CDR3 sequence (DNA): TGCAGCGTACAGGGGGTAGAGACCCAGTACTTC.

In its sample, this clone was seen a few times. At the DNA level, this CDR3 is encoded by other sequences in the same sample as well. The rearrangement links TRBV27 to TRBJ2-1, with 9 bases identical to TRBD2. Germline V gene sequence: CDR1 MNHEY, CDR2 SMNVEV (reference sequence). The CDR3 sequence is 16 residues long. After removal of 2 bases from V and 4 bases from J, the junction contained 6 bases not matched to a gene. CDR3 DNA: TGTGCCAGCAGTTTAAAAGGCGGGAGGGCTTACAATGAGCAGTTCTTC. Its protein is CASSLKGGRAYNEQFF.